This TCR beta chain was retrieved from a study of T cell changes during pregnancy in multiple sclerosis. Only one count was recorded for this clone. Unmatched junction bases numbered 3, after V lost 0 bases and J lost 8 bases. Germline CDR1 reads LNHNV; CDR2 reads YYDKDF (reference sequence). The CDR3 covers 13 residues. The data were produced by immunoSEQ multiplex PCR, yet TCRdb's version contains in-frame clones alone and is incomplete. The sample holds about 69,000 clones, approximately 91% seen once. The receptor was derived from a female donor with multiple sclerosis, enrolled in a pregnancy study. The source was peripheral blood, collected in the third trimester of pregnancy. The genes are TRBV15 and TRBJ1-1, with 7 bases matching TRBD1. The CDR3 sequence is CATSRDEDREAFF. CDR3 DNA: TGTGCCACCAGCAGAGACGAGGACAGGGAAGCTTTCTTT. Full variable domain (remainder filled in from reference TRBV15 and TRBJ1-1): DAMVIQNPRYQVTQFGKPVTLSCSQTLNHNVMYWYQQKSSQAPKLLFHYYDKDFNNEADTPDNFQSRRPNTSFCFLDIRSPGLGDTAMYLCATSRDEDREAFFGQGTRLTVV.